This entry lists 23 T cell receptor beta chains sequenced from one sample in a study of technical replicates of blood from a handful of donors. TCRdb's copy holds only in-frame clones and misses some; the assay was immunoSEQ multiplex PCR. The table includes around 72,000 clones, about nine tenths detected once. Source material: T cells isolated from PBMCs. The receptors derive from a human donor in good health. Some clones in this sample may be carry-over from other donors' samples.

The gene calls are TRBV19 and TRBJ1-2; no clear D gene. The germline CDR1 and CDR2 sequences are LNHDA and SQIVND (reference sequence). V was trimmed by 5 bases and J by 4 bases, leaving 11 bases between them. CDR3 size: 13 residues. The CDR3 spells CASSPPGLYGYTF. CDR3 nucleotides: TGTGCCAGTAGTCCCCCGGGTCTCTATGGCTACACCTTC.

The chain employs TRBV15 and TRBJ2-1; D might be TRBD2 (5 bases). CDR1 LNHNV and CDR2 YYDKDF come from the germline V gene (reference sequence). Trimming took 4 bases from V and 12 from J, leaving 10 bases between them. The CDR3 loop spans 11 amino acids. CDR3 nucleotide sequence: TGTGCCACCAGCATGCTAGCCGGGCAGTTCTTC. This translates into CATSMLAGQFF. Using reference TRBV15 and TRBJ2-1 for the parts outside the CDR3, the full variable domain is DAMVIQNPRYQVTQFGKPVTLSCSQTLNHNVMYWYQQKSSQAPKLLFHYYDKDFNNEADTPDNFQSRRPNTSFCFLDIRSPGLGDTAMYLCATSMLAGQFFGPGTRLTVL.

The V call is TRBV10-2, the J call TRBJ1-3; TRBD1 matches 8 bases. Trimming removed 6 bases from V and 4 bases from J; junction bases left unmatched: 2. Germline CDR1 is WSHSY and CDR2 is SAAADI. The CDR3 loop spans 13 amino acids. The CDR3 here is CASRRTGGNTIYF. The CDR3 bases are TGCGCCAGCAGACGGACAGGGGGAAACACCATATATTTT.

The CDR3 region is CASSRVTGQALLGYTF. As DNA, the CDR3 is TGTGCCAGCTCACGAGTTACGGGACAGGCCCTTCTTGGCTACACCTTC. This chain connects TRBV18 to TRBJ1-2; 8 bases line up with TRBD1. V gave up 4 bases and J gave up 7 bases; unmatched junction bases: 14. The CDR3 totals 16 residues. The V gene's germline CDR1 is KGHSH and CDR2 LQKENI.

The rearrangement joins TRBV10-3 to TRBJ2-2; TRBD2 agrees at 9 bases. Germline V gives CDR1 ENHRY, CDR2 SYGVKD. J was trimmed by 0 bases and V by 0 bases; bases with no gene match: 5. The CDR3 is 18 residues long. The CDR3 region is CAISESQLAGANTGELFF. DNA of the CDR3: TGTGCCATCAGTGAGTCCCAACTAGCGGGTGCGAACACCGGGGAGCTGTTTTTT.

The V gene is TRBV6-5, the J gene TRBJ2-7, with TRBD1 identical over 7 bases. V lost 7 bases and J lost 2; bases outside the gene matches: 5. CDR1 and CDR2 (germline): MNHEY, SVGAGI. CDR3 length: 13 amino acids. The CDR3 region is CASTPGQTYEQYF. The DNA of the CDR3 is TGTGCCAGCACCCCGGGACAGACCTACGAGCAGTACTTC.

The table lists this clone with a count of one. The rearrangement links TRBV6-1 to TRBJ2-3; tentatively, D is TRBD1 (5 bases). The CDR3 length is 17 residues. V was trimmed by 1 base and J by 0 bases, leaving 14 bases between them. CDR1 and CDR2 (germline): MNHNS, SASEGT. CDR3 residues: CASSEEPRQFSTDTQYF. CDR3 nucleotides: TGTGCCAGCAGTGAAGAGCCGAGACAGTTTAGCACAGATACGCAGTATTTT.

The gene calls are TRBV7-2 and TRBJ1-1; D is unclear. This CDR3 is 13 amino acids long. V was pared by 6 bases and J by 1 base, with 9 bases between. Per germline, CDR1 SGHTA and CDR2 FQGNSA. CDR3 sequence (DNA): TGTGCCAGCAGGCAAACCGGGAACACTGAAGCTTTCTTT. This translates into CASRQTGNTEAFF. Full variable domain (outside the CDR3, taken from reference TRBV7-2 and TRBJ1-1): GAGVSQSPSNKVTEKGKDVELRCDPISGHTALYWYRQSLGQGLEFLIYFQGNSAPDKSGLPSDRFSAERTGGSVSTLTIQRTQQEDSAVYLCASRQTGNTEAFFGQGTRLTVV.

CDR3 bases: TGTGCCTGGAGTGTACGTTCTCAGGAGACCCAGTACTTC. It is translated as CAWSVRSQETQYF. V gene TRBV30 combines with J gene TRBJ2-5; D is unclear. V dropped 0 bases and J dropped 5 bases, with 10 bases sitting between them. CDR3 length equals 13 residues. Germline lookup yields CDR1 GTSNPN and CDR2 SVGIG (reference sequence).

The rearrangement uses TRBV6-4 and TRBJ2-1; D may be TRBD2 (6 bases). This CDR3 contains 14 residues. V dropped 6 bases and J dropped 9 bases, with 18 bases sitting between them. Germline CDR1 MRHNA, CDR2 SNTAGT. The CDR3 loop reads CASSAGTGTGEQFF. CDR3 DNA sequence: TGTGCCAGCAGCGCCGGGACTGGGACGGGTGAGCAGTTCTTC.

CDR3 region: CASSPVGGANGYTF. The DNA for the CDR3 is TGTGCCAGCAGCCCGGTGGGGGGTGCAAATGGCTACACCTTC. The rearrangement links TRBV7-9 to TRBJ1-2; the D gene is possibly TRBD1 (5 bases). In germline, CDR1 is SEHNR, CDR2 FQNEAQ (reference sequence). The V and J ends lost 5 bases and 6 bases respectively, with 16 bases between them. This CDR3 contains 14 residues.

The chain employs TRBV25-1 and TRBJ1-2; no definite D call. The CDR3 covers 12 residues. The V end lost 8 bases, the J end lost 4 bases, and 11 bases lay between the germline ends. CDR1 and CDR2 (germline): MGHDK, SYGVNS. CDR3 sequence: CASEGQSYGYTF. As DNA, the CDR3 is TGTGCCAGCGAGGGTCAATCCTATGGCTACACCTTC.

The chain links TRBV28 to TRBJ2-5, with 9 positions matching TRBD1. The CDR3 consists of 15 residues. J was trimmed by 4 bases and V by 3 bases; bases with no gene match: 6. Per the germline V gene, CDR1 is MDHEN and CDR2 is SYDVKM. CDR3 residues: CASSFDSGQGETQYF. The DNA for the CDR3 is TGTGCCAGCAGTTTCGATTCGGGACAGGGAGAGACCCAGTACTTC.

The chain recombines TRBV30 with TRBJ1-4; 8 positions match TRBD1. Germline CDR1 is GTSNPN and CDR2 is SVGIG (reference sequence). CDR3 length equals 14 residues. J was trimmed by 6 bases and V by 2 bases; bases with no gene match: 5. Written as DNA, the CDR3 is TGTGCCTGGAGTAACACAGGGGGGTATGAAAAACTGTTTTTT. Translating it yields CAWSNTGGYEKLFF. The variable domain in full, completed from reference TRBV30 and TRBJ1-4, reads SQTIHQWPATLVQPVGSPLSLECTVEGTSNPNLYWYRQAAGRGLQLLFYSVGIGQISSEVPQNLSASRPQDRQFILSSKKLLLSDSGFYLCAWSNTGGYEKLFFGSGTQLSVL.

The chain combines TRBV4-2 with TRBJ2-2, with a weak D call TRBD2 (6 bases). V lost 6 bases and J lost 1, with 18 bases in between. The CDR3 runs to 17 residues. CDR1 is LGHNA and CDR2 is YNFKEQ in the germline V gene. The CDR3, as DNA: TGTGCCAGCAGGGAGGATACCGGGACTTTGAACACCGGGGAGCTGTTTTTT. This codes for CASREDTGTLNTGELFF.

The chain joins TRBV7-9 to TRBJ2-5; D perhaps matches TRBD1 (7 bases). V lost 5 bases and J lost 4, with 14 bases in between. The CDR3 runs 14 residues. Germline V lookup: CDR1 SEHNR, CDR2 FQNEAQ (reference sequence). The CDR3 sequence: CASSPRDSLETQYF. CDR3 DNA sequence: TGTGCCAGCAGCCCGCGGGACAGCCTAGAGACCCAGTACTTC.

The gene calls are TRBV7-9 and TRBJ1-4; no reliable D call. This CDR3 has 14 amino acids. The germline V and J ends were trimmed by 3 bases and 11 bases, with 16 bases remaining between them. CDR1 is SEHNR, CDR2 FQNEAQ, per germline (reference sequence). The CDR3, as DNA: TGTGCCAGCAGCTTTCAGGACCGGCGGGAGAAACTGTTTTTT. This codes for CASSFQDRREKLFF.

This chain connects TRBV11-3 to TRBJ2-5, with TRBD1 matching 8 bases. Germline loops: CDR1 SGHNT, CDR2 YENEEA. With 5 bases clipped from V and 1 base from J, the junction kept 9 bases outside the gene matches. There are 16 residues in the CDR3. The CDR3 reads CASSRRVGTGQETQYF. Here the CDR3 DNA reads TGTGCCAGCAGCCGTCGGGTTGGGACAGGCCAAGAGACCCAGTACTTC.

The CDR3 bases are TGCGCCAGCAGCACAGGGCTGCGAGGCTACACCTTC. It codes for CASSTGLRGYTF. V usage is TRBV5-1 and J usage is TRBJ1-2, with D perhaps TRBD1 (6 bases). This CDR3 region has 12 residues. V lost 4 bases, J lost 8 bases, and 12 bases lay in between. Germline V gives CDR1 SGHRS, CDR2 YFSETQ.

In this sample, this clone turned up once. The chain recombines TRBV6-1 with TRBJ2-7; 13 nucleotides align to TRBD2. Germline CDR1 and CDR2: MNHNS and SASEGT. Trimming at V came to 10 bases and at J to 5 bases, leaving 8 bases not matched to a gene. This CDR3 has 14 residues. The CDR3, as DNA: TGTGCCACCGACTTAGGGACTAGCGGGAACGAGCAGTACTTC. Protein: CATDLGTSGNEQYF.

The chain links TRBV28 to TRBJ1-6; the D is unclear. The CDR3 has 19 amino acids. Trimming removed 5 bases from V and 2 bases from J, with 22 bases in between. Germline values: CDR1 MDHEN, CDR2 SYDVKM. The DNA for the CDR3 is TGTGCCAGCAGTCAGAAGTATGGAGCCAAGGCGCCCTATAATTCACCCCTCCACTTT. Encoded protein: CASSQKYGAKAPYNSPLHF.

The chain is built from TRBV7-9 and TRBJ2-3; 11 positions match TRBD2. Germline V gene lookup returns CDR1 SEHNR and CDR2 FQNEAQ (reference sequence). This CDR3 has 16 amino acids. Trimming cost V 4 bases and J 3 bases; bases outside gene matches: 6. In DNA form, the CDR3 reads TGTGCCAGCAGCTCGATAGCGGGAGGGCCGACAGATACGCAGTATTTT. Its protein is CASSSIAGGPTDTQYF. The complete variable domain, with remaining parts taken from reference TRBV7-9 and TRBJ2-3, reads DTGVSQNPRHKITKRGQNVTFRCDPISEHNRLYWYRQTLGQGPEFLTYFQNEAQLEKSRLLSDRFSAERPKGSFSTLEIQRTEQGDSAMYLCASSSIAGGPTDTQYFGPGTRLTVL.

The rearrangement joins TRBV15 to TRBJ2-7; a weak D match, TRBD2 (6 bases). Germline CDR1 and CDR2: LNHNV and YYDKDF (reference sequence). Between the trimmed V and J ends, which lost 3 bases and 6 bases, there was a span of 18 bases. The CDR3 has 15 residues. The DNA of the CDR3 is TGTGCCACCAGCAGGGAAGGGAGGCTGGGTGGCGAGCAGTACTTC. It codes for CATSREGRLGGEQYF.